Judged by abundance, the clone carrying this TCR beta chain is medium-sized (0.01 to 0.1%). Its antigen remains unidentified. The data are from a study of T cell repertoires in cytomegalovirus infection. Broader study findings: The study found HLA-C-restricted CMV-specific TCR beta clonotypes dominating the ex vivo response. Individuals carrying CMV plus the relevant HLA were identified by cumulative frequency of public TCR beta families.

TCRdb reprocessed the reads with MiXCR, giving one entry per CDR3 protein. The sample holds roughly 230,000 distinct CDR3 sequences, about a sixth seen once. The receptor comes from a human donor in good health (CMV status not recorded). Some clones in this sample may be carry-over from other donors' samples. Sequencing was done on a sample of CD8+ T cells from PBMCs.

In nucleotides, the CDR3 is TGTGCCAGCAGCTTAGGTCGAAACACTGAAGCTTTCTTT. This codes for CASSLGRNTEAFF. V gene TRBV7-2 combines with J gene TRBJ1-1; D not resolved. This CDR3 has 13 amino acids. The ends were cut back, 1 base at V and 2 bases at J, with 5 bases in the middle. Germline V gives CDR1 SGHTA, CDR2 FQGNSA. The full variable domain, with the rest looked up from reference TRBV7-2 and TRBJ1-1, is GAGVSQSPSNKVTEKGKDVELRCDPISGHTALYWYRQSLGQGLEFLIYFQGNSAPDKSGLPSDRFSAERTGGSVSTLTIQRTQQEDSAVYLCASSLGRNTEAFFGQGTRLTVV.